The sequence of this TCR beta chain was determined in a study of blood T cells in healthy people across ages. It was with a sample-barcoded 5' primer and a J-beta primer mix that a second PCR of roughly 7 to 12 cycles was run. Using its own MiXCR run on the 5' RACE reads, TCRdb lists one record per CDR3 protein. This sample has around 750,000 distinct CDR3 sequences, with about 55% found just once. Findings and limits, study-wide: Leaving the PBMCs unsorted stopped any conclusive comparison of naive versus antigen-experienced cells. Long-lived donors exceeded aged donors in naive CD4+ cells and diversity. Strong correlation linked observed beta diversity and percent naive T cells.

A remark on this clonotype: Its matching antigen is unknown.

Germline loops: CDR1 SNHLY, CDR2 FYNNEI. CDR3 size: 19 residues. Germline trimming cut 6 bases from V and 5 bases from J; bases unmatched to any gene: 18. The specimen sequenced was blood. This TCR was recovered from a man older than 75 in good health. This chain connects TRBV2 to TRBJ2-3; 12 bases are a match to TRBD2. The CDR3 spells CASRSGTGLAGGSLDTQYF. CDR3 DNA: TGTGCCAGCAGGAGCGGGACAGGGCTAGCGGGAGGGTCGTTAGATACGCAGTATTTT.